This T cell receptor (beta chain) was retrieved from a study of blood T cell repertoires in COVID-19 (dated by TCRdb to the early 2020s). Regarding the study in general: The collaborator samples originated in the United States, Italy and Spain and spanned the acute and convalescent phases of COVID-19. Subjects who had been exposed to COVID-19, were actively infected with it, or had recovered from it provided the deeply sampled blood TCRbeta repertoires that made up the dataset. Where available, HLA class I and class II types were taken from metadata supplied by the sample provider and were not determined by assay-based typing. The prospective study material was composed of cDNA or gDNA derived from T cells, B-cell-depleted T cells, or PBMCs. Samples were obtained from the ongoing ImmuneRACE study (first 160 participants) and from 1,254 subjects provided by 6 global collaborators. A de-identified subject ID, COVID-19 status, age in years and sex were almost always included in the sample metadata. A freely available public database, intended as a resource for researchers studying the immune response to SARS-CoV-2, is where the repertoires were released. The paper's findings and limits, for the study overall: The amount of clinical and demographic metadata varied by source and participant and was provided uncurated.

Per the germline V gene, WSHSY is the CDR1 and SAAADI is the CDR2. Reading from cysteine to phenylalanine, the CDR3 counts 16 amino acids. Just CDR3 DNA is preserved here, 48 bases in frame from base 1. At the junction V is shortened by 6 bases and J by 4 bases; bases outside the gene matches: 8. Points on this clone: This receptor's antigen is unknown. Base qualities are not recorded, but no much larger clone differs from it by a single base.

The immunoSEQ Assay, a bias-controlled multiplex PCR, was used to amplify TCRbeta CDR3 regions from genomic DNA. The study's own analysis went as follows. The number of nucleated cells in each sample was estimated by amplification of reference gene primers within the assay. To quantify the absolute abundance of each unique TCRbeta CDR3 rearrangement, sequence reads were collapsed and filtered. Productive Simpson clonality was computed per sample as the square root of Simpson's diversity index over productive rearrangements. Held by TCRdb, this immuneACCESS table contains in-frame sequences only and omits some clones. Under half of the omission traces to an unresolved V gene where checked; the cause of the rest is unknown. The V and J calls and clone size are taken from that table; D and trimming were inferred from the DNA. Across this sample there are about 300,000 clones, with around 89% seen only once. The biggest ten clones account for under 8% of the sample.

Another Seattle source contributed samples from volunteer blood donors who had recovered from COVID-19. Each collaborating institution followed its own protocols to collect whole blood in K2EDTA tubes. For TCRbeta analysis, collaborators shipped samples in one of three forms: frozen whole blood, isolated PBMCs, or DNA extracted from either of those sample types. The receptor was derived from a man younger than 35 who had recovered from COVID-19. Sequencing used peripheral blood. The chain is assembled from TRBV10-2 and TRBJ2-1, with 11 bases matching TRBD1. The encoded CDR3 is CASRDWTGGLYNEQFF. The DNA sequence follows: TGCGCCAGCAGGGATTGGACAGGGGGCTTGTACAATGAGCAGTTCTTC.